These 27 T cell receptor beta chains were sequenced from one sample in a study of read filtering for tumor transcriptome and immune sequencing. The library was built from about 400 ng RNA with molecular barcoded adaptors for alpha/delta and beta/gamma chains. TCRdb called the reads again in MiXCR, with one record for every CDR3 protein. The data hold about 5,600 distinct CDR3 sequences, with around 20% observed a single time. Material for sequencing was a population of CD138-negative cells sorted from bone marrow. Source of these receptors: a donor over 35 with multiple myeloma.

This clonotype is classed as hyperexpanded. The CDR3 spells CSATSGSISYEQYF. The DNA of the CDR3 is TGCAGTGCTACCAGCGGGAGTATTTCCTACGAGCAGTACTTC. The chain links TRBV20-1 to TRBJ2-7; 8 nucleotides match TRBD2. The V and J ends lost 4 bases and 1 base, in that order; junction bases with no gene match: 6. The CDR3 is 14 residues long. Germline V CDR1 and CDR2: DFQATT, SNEGSKA (reference sequence).

V is TRBV10-3 and J is TRBJ2-1; no clear D gene. The CDR3 is 13 amino acids. Germline lookup yields CDR1 ENHRY and CDR2 SYGVKD. V dropped 0 bases and J dropped 6 bases, with 6 bases sitting between them. As DNA, the CDR3 is TGTGCCATCAGTGAGTCTCCCGCCAATGAGCAGTTCTTC. Protein: CAISESPANEQFF.

In this sample, this clonotype turned up many times. Written as DNA, the CDR3 is TGCAGCGGGGAGACGACTCTAGATACGCAGTATTTT. Protein sequence: CSGETTLDTQYF. The V call is TRBV29-1, the J call TRBJ2-3; D perhaps matches TRBD2 (5 bases). CDR3 length: 12 residues. CDR1 is SQVTM and CDR2 is ANQGSEA in the germline V gene. Trimming removed 7 bases from V and 5 bases from J, with 13 bases in between.

By frequency in the sample, this clonotype is medium-sized. The chain uses TRBV29-1 and TRBJ2-1; TRBD1 matches at 8 bases. Germline CDR1 SQVTM, CDR2 ANQGSEA. With V trimmed by 7 bases and J by 3 bases, 2 bases remained unmatched. This CDR3 comprises 12 residues. CDR3 sequence (DNA): TGCAGCGCGGACAGGGACTACAATGAGCAGTTCTTC. Protein sequence: CSADRDYNEQFF.

This clonotype was counted ten times or more. The DNA of the CDR3 is TGTGCCAGCAGCTTGCCCCCTGATGGGGGGGAAGAGCAGTACTTC. This gives the protein CASSLPPDGGEEQYF. The V gene is TRBV7-6, the J gene TRBJ2-7, with 7 bases aligning to TRBD2. V lost 3 bases, J lost 7 bases, and 12 bases stayed unmatched. The CDR3 is 15 amino acids. Germline lookup yields CDR1 SGHVS and CDR2 FNYEAQ.

About this clonotype: At one boundary the junction diverges from the germline segment, which might be a read error. The chain joins TRBV6-5 to TRBJ2-1; tentatively, D is TRBD2 (7 bases). The germline V gene encodes CDR1 MNHEY and CDR2 SVGAGI. The CDR3 totals 16 residues. The CDR3 region has the DNA TGTGCCAGCAGTTACGTGGCGGGGGCTTTCTGCAATGAGCAGTTCTTT. It specifies CASSYVAGAFCNEQFF.

Points on this clonotype: A far larger clone is just one base off, so this is likely a read error. The chain uses TRBV4-3 and TRBJ1-4; maybe TRBD1 (6 bases). The end of the DNA is better explained by TRBJ1-5, so the J call may be wrong. Germline loops: CDR1 LGHNA, CDR2 YSLEER. The CDR3 runs to 17 residues. CDR3 loop: CASSQEPGAVGADTQHF. The CDR3 coding sequence is TGCGCCAGCAGCCAAGAGCCGGGGGCGGTCGGAGCAGATACGCAGCATTTT.

This clonotype was seen a handful of times. A much larger clone is a single base away; this may be a read error. The V call is TRBV9, the J call TRBJ1-1; D is unresolved. Germline V gene lookup returns CDR1 SGDLS and CDR2 YYNGEE. Trimming took 6 bases from V and 4 from J, leaving 13 bases between them. The CDR3 runs to 13 residues. In DNA, the CDR3 is TGTGCCAGCATCGCCGAATTTGGCACTGAAGCTTTCTTT. This translates into CASIAEFGTEAFF. The full variable domain, with the rest looked up from reference TRBV9 and TRBJ1-1, is DSGVTQTPKHLITATGQRVTLRCSPRSGDLSVYWYQQSLDQGLQFLIQYYNGEERAKGNILERFSAQQFPDLHSELNLSSLELGDSALYFCASIAEFGTEAFFGQGTRLTVV.

This clonotype was picked up many times. The chain combines TRBV7-2 with TRBJ2-3; 9 bases agree with TRBD1. Looked up from germline, CDR1 is SGHTA and CDR2 is FQGNSA. This CDR3 has 16 residues. With V trimmed by 1 base and J by 6 bases, 8 bases remained unmatched. The DNA for the CDR3 is TGTGCCAGCAGCTTAGTAGGGACAGGGACCCCGGATACGCAGTATTTT. Translation gives CASSLVGTGTPDTQYF. Full variable domain (missing parts from reference TRBV7-2 and TRBJ2-3): GAGVSQSPSNKVTEKGKDVELRCDPISGHTALYWYRQSLGQGLEFLIYFQGNSAPDKSGLPSDRFSAERTGGSVSTLTIQRTQQEDSAVYLCASSLVGTGTPDTQYFGPGTRLTVL.

V gene TRBV20-1 combines with J gene TRBJ2-1; possibly TRBD1 or TRBD2 for D (5 bases each). The germline gives CDR1 DFQATT, CDR2 SNEGSKA (reference sequence). Trimming removed 6 bases at V and 8 bases at J, with 20 bases between. The CDR3 has 14 amino acids. Written as DNA, the CDR3 is TGCAGTGCCACCGGGACCCTCCAGCTTTATGAGCAGTTCTTC. Its protein product is CSATGTLQLYEQFF.

This clonotype has at least ten counts. The chain employs TRBV12-5 and TRBJ2-2; 9 bases agree with TRBD2. This CDR3 is built from 22 residues. Trimming removed 0 bases from V and 0 bases from J; junction bases left unmatched: 17. Germline V gives CDR1 LGHNT, CDR2 FRNRAP. The CDR3 region has the DNA TGTGCTAGTGGTTTGGTACTCCCCAGGGCGGGAGGGCCTCTCCCGAACACCGGGGAGCTGTTTTTT. Protein product: CASGLVLPRAGGPLPNTGELFF.

A word on this clonotype: This likely traces to a read error, being one base from a far larger clone. This chain joins TRBV5-6 and TRBJ2-1, with 8 bases that match TRBD2. The CDR3 covers 14 residues. CDR1 is SGHDT, CDR2 YYEEEE, per germline. The CDR3: CASSGSGTYNEQSF. In nucleotides, the CDR3 is TGCGCCAGCAGTGGTAGCGGGACCTACAATGAGCAGTCCTTC. Supplemented by reference TRBV5-6 and TRBJ2-1, the full variable domain reads DAGVTQSPTHLIKTRGQQVTLRCSPKSGHDTVSWYQQALGQGPQFIFQYYEEEERQRGNFPDRFSGHQFPNYSSELNVNALLLGDSALYLCASSGSGTYNEQSFGPGTRLTVL.

In its sample, this clonotype was seen many times. The chain has TRBV5-1 and TRBJ2-7, with D possibly matching TRBD1 (5 bases). Between the trimmed V and J ends, which lost 7 bases and 2 bases, there was a span of 13 bases. In germline, CDR1 is SGHRS, CDR2 YFSETQ. This CDR3 has 13 amino acids. CDR3 DNA: TGCGCCAGCGGAGCCACAGGAACCTACGAGCAGTACTTC. It codes for CASGATGTYEQYF.

This clonotype came up once. A junction boundary mismatches the germline segment, possibly from a read error. The chain combines TRBV5-4 with TRBJ2-2; TRBD2 might be the D (5 bases). Germline-derived CDR1 and CDR2 are SGHNT and YYREEE (reference sequence). The CDR3 sequence is 12 residues long. CDR3 loop: CASSLYTGKLFF. CDR3 in DNA: TGTGCCAGTAGCTTGTACACCGGGAAGCTGTTTTTT.

At least ten counts were recorded for this clonotype. The gene calls are TRBV10-3 and TRBJ2-3; D possibly corresponds to TRBD2 (6 bases). V lost 5 bases, J lost 5 bases, and 17 bases lay in between. The CDR3 extends over 15 amino acids. Germline assignment: CDR1 ENHRY and CDR2 SYGVKD. In nucleotides, the CDR3 is TGTGCCATCAGTAGGGACTCCCATGGAGTAGATACGCAGTATTTT. Translated: CAISRDSHGVDTQYF.

As regards this clonotype: A read error may explain this, as a much larger clone is one base away. The gene calls are TRBV4-3 and TRBJ1-1; D is undetermined. The CDR3 is 15 amino acids. The germline gives CDR1 LGHNA, CDR2 YSLEER. The CDR3 coding sequence is TGCACCAGCAGCCGAGATCTAGGGTGGAACACTGAAGCTTTCTTT. It codes for CTSSRDLGWNTEAFF.

There are many counts of this clonotype. This chain links TRBV12-3 or TRBV12-4 with TRBJ2-3; no definite D call. The V end lost 7 bases, the J end lost 0 bases, and 11 bases lay between the germline ends. The CDR3 is made up of 14 amino acids. In nucleotides, the CDR3 is TGTGCCAGCACCCCCTCCCATAGCACAGATACGCAGTATTTT. This gives the protein CASTPSHSTDTQYF.

Notes on this clonotype: A junction boundary mismatches the germline segment, possibly from a read error. This chain uses TRBV5-1 with TRBJ2-1, with a weak D call TRBD1 (5 bases). Germline V lookup: CDR1 SGHRS, CDR2 YFSETQ. The CDR3 contains 15 residues. In nucleotides, the CDR3 is TGCGCCAGCAGAGAGCTACCACAGGAGTCGAATGAACAGTTCTTC. Its protein is CASRELPQESNEQFF.

This clonotype occurred many times. The chain links TRBV29-1 to TRBJ2-7; TRBD1 matches 7 bases. Germline CDR1 is SQVTM and CDR2 is ANQGSEA. This CDR3 contains 13 residues. The junction had 6 bases not matched to a gene; V was cut back by 5 bases and J by 2 bases. The CDR3 loop is CSVSGGFAYEQYF. The CDR3 region has the DNA TGCAGCGTTTCAGGGGGTTTCGCCTACGAGCAGTACTTC.

This clonotype showed up many times. The V and J genes are TRBV7-9 and TRBJ2-5, with D uncertain. The CDR3 consists of 14 residues. The V and J ends lost 8 bases and 2 bases respectively, with 15 bases between them. The germline V gene encodes CDR1 SEHNR and CDR2 FQNEAQ (reference sequence). In DNA form, the CDR3 reads TGTGCCAGCCATTTAGGCAGTGGACAAGAGACCCAGTACTTC. Translated: CASHLGSGQETQYF.

The V call is TRBV20-1, the J call TRBJ2-7; perhaps D is TRBD1 or TRBD2 (6 bases each). The CDR3 has 14 amino acids. The germline gives CDR1 DFQATT, CDR2 SNEGSKA (reference sequence). V was pared by 8 bases and J by 4 bases, with 21 bases between. CDR3 amino acids: CSPRGRLGGYEQYF. CDR3 bases: TGCAGTCCTCGGGGGCGCCTTGGAGGATACGAGCAGTACTTC.

In its sample, this clonotype was seen a few times. One base separates it from a far larger clone, so it is likely a read error. This sequence joins TRBV7-2 and TRBJ2-1, with no clear D. V gave up 0 bases and J gave up 7 bases, with 16 bases separating them. The CDR3 totals 16 residues. Germline CDR1 is SGHTA and CDR2 is FQGNSA. The CDR3: CASSLAGFLGRNEQFF. CDR3 sequence (DNA): TGTGCCAGCAGCTTAGCGGGATTCCTCGGCAGGAATGAGCAGTTCTTC.

In its sample, this clonotype was seen many times. The chain recombines TRBV11-2 with TRBJ1-1; 8 nucleotides line up with TRBD1. Trimming took 5 bases from V and 0 from J; bases not matched to a gene: 8. Germline CDR1 is SGHAT and CDR2 is FQNNGV. The CDR3 runs to 16 residues. This CDR3 is CASSVQGAGLNTEAFF. Written as DNA, the CDR3 is TGTGCCAGCAGCGTCCAGGGGGCTGGCTTGAACACTGAAGCTTTCTTT.

Points on this clonotype: A read error is likely here: a far larger clone is one base away. The chain couples TRBV11-2 to TRBJ2-1; D possibly matches TRBD1 or TRBD2 (5 bases each). The germline CDR1 and CDR2 sequences are SGHAT and FQNNGV. The length of the CDR3 is 16 residues. CDR3 region: CASSSREGKLHNEQSF. CDR3 sequence (DNA): TGTGCCAGCAGCTCTAGAGAGGGGAAACTCCACAATGAGCAGTCCTTC.

The chain combines TRBV12-3 or TRBV12-4 with TRBJ2-5, with 12 bases that match TRBD1. This CDR3 comprises 13 residues. V trimming: 9 bases; J trimming: 5 bases; junction bases outside the gene matches: 4. As DNA, the CDR3 is TGTGCCAGTGGGACAGGGGGCTTGGAGACCCAGTACTTC. Protein sequence: CASGTGGLETQYF.

This clonotype was recorded at least ten times. The J gene is TRBJ1-6, the V gene TRBV19; TRBD1 matches at 7 bases. CDR3 size: 13 residues. The junction had 6 bases not matched to a gene; V was cut back by 8 bases and J by 8 bases. Germline V gene sequence: CDR1 LNHDA, CDR2 SQIVND (reference sequence). The CDR3, as DNA: TGTGCCAGTCGGGGGACAGAGTATTCACCCCTCCACTTT. It encodes CASRGTEYSPLHF.

Comment on this clonotype: A read error likely explains this, since a far larger clone differs by one base. The chain recombines TRBV11-2 with TRBJ2-3; 9 positions match TRBD2. CDR1 and CDR2 from the germline V gene are SGHAT and FQNNGV. The CDR3 contains 15 residues. The CDR3 region has the DNA TGCGTCAGCAGCCAAGAAGCGGGGGGATCAGATACGCAGTATTTT. Translating it yields CVSSQEAGGSDTQYF. The full variable domain, with the rest looked up from reference TRBV11-2 and TRBJ2-3, is EAGVAQSPRYKIIEKRQSVAFWCNPISGHATLYWYQQILGQGPKLLIQFQNNGVVDDSQLPKDRFSAERLKGVDSTLKIQPAKLEDSAVYLCVSSQEAGGSDTQYFGPGTRLTVL.